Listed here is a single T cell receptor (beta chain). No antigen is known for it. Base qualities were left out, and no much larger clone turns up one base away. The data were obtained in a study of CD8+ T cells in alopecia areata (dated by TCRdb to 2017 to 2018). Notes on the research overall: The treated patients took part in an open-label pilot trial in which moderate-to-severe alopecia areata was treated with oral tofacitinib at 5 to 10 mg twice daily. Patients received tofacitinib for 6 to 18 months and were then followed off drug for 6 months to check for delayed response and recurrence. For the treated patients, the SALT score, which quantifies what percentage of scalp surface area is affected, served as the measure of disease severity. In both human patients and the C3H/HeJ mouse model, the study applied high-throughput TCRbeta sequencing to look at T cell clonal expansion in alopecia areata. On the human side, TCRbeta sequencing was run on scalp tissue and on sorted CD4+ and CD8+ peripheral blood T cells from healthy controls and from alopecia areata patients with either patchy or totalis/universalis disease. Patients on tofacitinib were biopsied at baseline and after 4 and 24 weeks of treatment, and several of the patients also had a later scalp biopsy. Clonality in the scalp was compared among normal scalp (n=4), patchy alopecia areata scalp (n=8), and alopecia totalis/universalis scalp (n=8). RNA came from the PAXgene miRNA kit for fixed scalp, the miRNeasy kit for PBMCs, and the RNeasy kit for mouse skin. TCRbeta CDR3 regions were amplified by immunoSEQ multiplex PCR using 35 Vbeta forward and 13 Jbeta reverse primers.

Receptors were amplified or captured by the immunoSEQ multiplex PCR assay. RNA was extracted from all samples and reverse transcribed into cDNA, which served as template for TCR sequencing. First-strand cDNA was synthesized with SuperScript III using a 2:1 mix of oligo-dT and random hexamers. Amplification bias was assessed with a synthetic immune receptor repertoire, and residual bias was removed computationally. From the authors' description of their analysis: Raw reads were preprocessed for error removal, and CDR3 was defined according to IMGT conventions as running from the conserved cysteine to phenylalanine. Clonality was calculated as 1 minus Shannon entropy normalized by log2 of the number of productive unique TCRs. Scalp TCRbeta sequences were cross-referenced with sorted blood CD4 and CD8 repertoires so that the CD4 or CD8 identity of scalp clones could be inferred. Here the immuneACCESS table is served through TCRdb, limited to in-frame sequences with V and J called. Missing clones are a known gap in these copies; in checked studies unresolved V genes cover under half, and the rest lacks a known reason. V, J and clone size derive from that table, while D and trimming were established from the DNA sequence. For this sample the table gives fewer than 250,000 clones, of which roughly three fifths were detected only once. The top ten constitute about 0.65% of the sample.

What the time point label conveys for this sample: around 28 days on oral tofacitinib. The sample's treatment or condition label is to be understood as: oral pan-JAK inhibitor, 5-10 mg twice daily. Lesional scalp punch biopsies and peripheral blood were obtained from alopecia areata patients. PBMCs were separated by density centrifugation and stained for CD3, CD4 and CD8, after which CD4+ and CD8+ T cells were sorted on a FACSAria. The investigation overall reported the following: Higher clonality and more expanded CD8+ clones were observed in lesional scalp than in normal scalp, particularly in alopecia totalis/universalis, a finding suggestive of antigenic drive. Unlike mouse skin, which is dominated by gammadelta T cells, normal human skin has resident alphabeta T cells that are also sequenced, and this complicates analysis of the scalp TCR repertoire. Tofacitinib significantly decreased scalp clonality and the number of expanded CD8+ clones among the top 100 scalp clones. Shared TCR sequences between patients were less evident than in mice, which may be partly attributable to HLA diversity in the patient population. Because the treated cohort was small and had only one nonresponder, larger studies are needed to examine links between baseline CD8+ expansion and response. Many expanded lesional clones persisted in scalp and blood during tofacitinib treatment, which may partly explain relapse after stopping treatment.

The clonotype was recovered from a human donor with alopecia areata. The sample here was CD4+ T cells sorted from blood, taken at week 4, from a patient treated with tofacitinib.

The DNA sequence is TGTGCTAGTGCCACATCAACGGGCACTGAAGCTTTCTTT. Translated, this gives CASATSTGTEAFF. This receptor chain uses TRBV12-5 and TRBJ1-1; no D segment can be confidently identified. A distance of 13 bases separates the germline ends of V and J, which lose 7 bases and 4 bases respectively. According to the germline V gene, CDR1 reads LGHNT and CDR2 reads FRNRAP. The CDR3 runs 13 amino acids, cysteine and phenylalanine included. Only the CDR3 DNA stays, 39 bases, in frame from base 1.